This is a list of T cell receptor beta chains from one sample in a study of cytomegalovirus exposure and HLA in healthy donors. Produced via immunoSEQ multiplex PCR; TCRdb's table is partial and in-frame only. The data contain under 200,000 clones, approximately 80% of them singletons. Material for sequencing was PBMCs. The receptors derive from a woman aged 18-30 years in good health and CMV-seropositive. Both conserved end residues are part of each CDR3. Fields, in order: clone size, D gene, J gene, V gene, CDR3 DNA, CDR3 protein. A D gene is named only where the DNA matches it firmly. Some rows have no size entry. The others give once, few or many, or a class for an expanded clone.

clone size: .
D gene: .
J gene: TRBJ2-5
V gene: TRBV20-1
CDR3 DNA: TGCAGTGCTAGGGGGGCCGAGACCCAGTACTTC
CDR3 protein: CSARGAETQYF

clone size: .
D gene: .
J gene: TRBJ1-5
V gene: TRBV7-9
CDR3 DNA: TGTGCCAGCAGTGTCGGTGCTCCGAATCAGCCCCAGCATTTT
CDR3 protein: CASSVGAPNQPQHF

clone size: .
D gene: .
J gene: TRBJ2-1
V gene: TRBV7-9
CDR3 DNA: TGTGCCAGCAGCCCTCCCGCGACGGGGGCCTACAATGAGCAGTTCTTC
CDR3 protein: CASSPPATGAYNEQFF

clone size: .
D gene: .
J gene: TRBJ1-2
V gene: TRBV5-1
CDR3 DNA: TGCGCCAGCAGCTTGCTGGGCCACTATGGCTACACCTTC
CDR3 protein: CASSLLGHYGYTF

clone size: .
D gene: .
J gene: TRBJ1-1
V gene: TRBV2
CDR3 DNA: TGTGCCAGCAGGACCGACAGGAACACTGAAGCTTTCTTT
CDR3 protein: CASRTDRNTEAFF

clone size: .
D gene: .
J gene: TRBJ1-2
V gene: TRBV6-1
CDR3 DNA: TGTGCCAGCAGTGTGGTGGGGGCGCAGGACTATGGCTACACCTTC
CDR3 protein: CASSVVGAQDYGYTF

clone size: once
D gene: TRBD1
J gene: TRBJ2-2
V gene: TRBV6-1
CDR3 DNA: TGTGCCAGCAGTGAATTAGCAGGGGGCCCCGGGGAGCTGTTTTTT
CDR3 protein: CASSELAGGPGELFF

clone size: .
D gene: .
J gene: TRBJ2-1
V gene: TRBV28
CDR3 DNA: TGTGCCAGCAGTTTAGTGGCAGGTGGTTACAATGAGCAGTTCTTC
CDR3 protein: CASSLVAGGYNEQFF

clone size: once
D gene: .
J gene: TRBJ2-3
V gene: TRBV18
CDR3 DNA: TGTGCCAGCTCACCACCGTTTCGGACAACAGATACGCAGTATTTT
CDR3 protein: CASSPPFRTTDTQYF

clone size: few
D gene: TRBD1
J gene: TRBJ1-4
V gene: TRBV6-5
CDR3 DNA: TGTGCCAGCAGTAGGGGGCTTTGGGGTAGGGAAAAACTGTTTTTT
CDR3 protein: CASSRGLWGREKLFF

clone size: .
D gene: .
J gene: TRBJ2-3
V gene: TRBV6-4
CDR3 DNA: TGTGCCAGCAGTGACTCAACGGGGAAGGGCACAGATACGCAGTATTTT
CDR3 protein: CASSDSTGKGTDTQYF

clone size: .
D gene: TRBD2
J gene: TRBJ2-2
V gene: TRBV6-1
CDR3 DNA: TGTGCCAGCAGTGAGGGGACTAGCAGGCGCACCGGGGAGCTGTTTTTT
CDR3 protein: CASSEGTSRRTGELFF

clone size: .
D gene: TRBD1
J gene: TRBJ1-2
V gene: TRBV6-5
CDR3 DNA: TGTGCCAGCAGCAGGGGGCCGGATGGCTACACCTTC
CDR3 protein: CASSRGPDGYTF

clone size: .
D gene: .
J gene: TRBJ2-1
V gene: TRBV28
CDR3 DNA: TGTGCCAGCAGACCCGGACAAGACTACAATGAGCAGTTCTTC
CDR3 protein: CASRPGQDYNEQFF

clone size: .
D gene: TRBD1
J gene: TRBJ2-5
V gene: TRBV29-1
CDR3 DNA: TGCAGCGGTACGGACAGGGGGCCTGAGACCCAGTACTTC
CDR3 protein: CSGTDRGPETQYF

clone size: .
D gene: TRBD1
J gene: TRBJ2-3
V gene: TRBV14
CDR3 DNA: TGTGCCAGCAGCCCAGGGTGGGGACAGATACACACAGATACGCAGTATTTT
CDR3 protein: CASSPGWGQIHTDTQYF

clone size: few
D gene: TRBD1
J gene: TRBJ1-4
V gene: TRBV19
CDR3 DNA: TGTGCCAGTACCCTGACAGGGGGCTTTGAAAAACTGTTTTTT
CDR3 protein: CASTLTGGFEKLFF

clone size: .
D gene: TRBD1
J gene: TRBJ2-7
V gene: TRBV28
CDR3 DNA: TGTGCCAGCACAGGGGGCGAGGGCTACGAGCAGTACTTC
CDR3 protein: CASTGGEGYEQYF

clone size: .
D gene: TRBD1
J gene: TRBJ1-1
V gene: TRBV7-9
CDR3 DNA: TGTTCCAGCAGCACACACCGGGACAGGGTACTGAACACTGAAGCTTTCTTT
CDR3 protein: CSSSTHRDRVLNTEAFF

clone size: .
D gene: TRBD2
J gene: TRBJ2-5
V gene: TRBV4-2
CDR3 DNA: TGTGCCAGCAGCCAAGTAGGGACTAGCGGGGGGGCGGGAGAGACCCAGTACTTC
CDR3 protein: CASSQVGTSGGAGETQYF

clone size: .
D gene: .
J gene: TRBJ1-3
V gene: TRBV30
CDR3 DNA: TGTGCCTGGAGCAGGGACTCTGGAAACACCATATATTTT
CDR3 protein: CAWSRDSGNTIYF

clone size: .
D gene: .
J gene: TRBJ1-2
V gene: TRBV29-1
CDR3 DNA: TGCAGCGTGACAGAGGCCCTCTATGGCTACACCTTC
CDR3 protein: CSVTEALYGYTF

clone size: .
D gene: TRBD1
J gene: TRBJ1-6
V gene: TRBV25-1
CDR3 DNA: TGTGCCAGCAAGTCAGGGGGCGCGGTGAATTCACCCCTCCACTTT
CDR3 protein: CASKSGGAVNSPLHF

clone size: few
D gene: TRBD1
J gene: TRBJ1-1
V gene: TRBV4-3
CDR3 DNA: TGCGCCAGCAGCCCCGGACAGGGGAACACTGAAGCTTTCTTT
CDR3 protein: CASSPGQGNTEAFF

clone size: .
D gene: .
J gene: TRBJ1-1
V gene: TRBV7-6
CDR3 DNA: TGTGCCAGCAGCTTAGGCCACAAGAACACTGAAGCTTTCTTT
CDR3 protein: CASSLGHKNTEAFF

clone size: .
D gene: .
J gene: TRBJ1-1
V gene: TRBV4-2
CDR3 DNA: TGTGCCAGCAGCCCACCACTCGAGACTGAAGCTTTCTTT
CDR3 protein: CASSPPLETEAFF

clone size: once
D gene: .
J gene: TRBJ1-4
V gene: TRBV20-1
CDR3 DNA: TGCAGTGCTGTCATAGTCGAAAAACTGTTTTTT
CDR3 protein: CSAVIVEKLFF

clone size: .
D gene: .
J gene: TRBJ2-2
V gene: TRBV2
CDR3 DNA: TGTGCCAGCAGTGAAAGGAGGGCCGGCGGGGCCGGGAACACCGGGGAGCTGTTTTTT
CDR3 protein: CASSERRAGGAGNTGELFF

clone size: .
D gene: .
J gene: TRBJ2-3
V gene: TRBV5-4
CDR3 DNA: TGTGCCAGCAGCTTGGGTGCGGTAACAGATACGCAGTATTTT
CDR3 protein: CASSLGAVTDTQYF

clone size: .
D gene: .
J gene: TRBJ1-2
V gene: TRBV5-1
CDR3 DNA: TGCGCCAGCAGCCCCGTTATAGAGGGCTATGTCTACACCTTC
CDR3 protein: CASSPVIEGYVYTF

clone size: .
D gene: TRBD1
J gene: TRBJ2-2
V gene: TRBV6-4
CDR3 DNA: TGTGCCAGCACCCCGACAGGGGACACCGGGGAGCTGTTTTTT
CDR3 protein: CASTPTGDTGELFF

clone size: few
D gene: .
J gene: TRBJ2-5
V gene: TRBV5-1
CDR3 DNA: TGCGCCAGCAGCGCCGGGACAAATGAAGAGACCCAGTACTTC
CDR3 protein: CASSAGTNEETQYF

clone size: .
D gene: .
J gene: TRBJ2-1
V gene: TRBV18
CDR3 DNA: TGTGCCAGCTCACAGAACCACAACTCCTACAATGAGCAGTTCTTC
CDR3 protein: CASSQNHNSYNEQFF

clone size: .
D gene: TRBD1
J gene: TRBJ2-3
V gene: TRBV4-1
CDR3 DNA: TGCGCCAGCAGCAACAGGGGGCAGGGCACAGATACGCAGTATTTT
CDR3 protein: CASSNRGQGTDTQYF

clone size: .
D gene: .
J gene: TRBJ1-1
V gene: TRBV7-3
CDR3 DNA: TGTGCCAGCAGCTTATCAGTGAACACTGAAGCTTTCTTT
CDR3 protein: CASSLSVNTEAFF

clone size: .
D gene: TRBD1
J gene: TRBJ2-7
V gene: TRBV9
CDR3 DNA: TGTGCCAGCAGCTTCCGACAGGGACCCTACTACGAGCAGTACTTC
CDR3 protein: CASSFRQGPYYEQYF

clone size: once
D gene: TRBD1
J gene: TRBJ1-1
V gene: TRBV12-5
CDR3 DNA: TGTGCTAGTGGTTCCCAGACAGGGACAGTGAACACTGAAGCTTTCTTT
CDR3 protein: CASGSQTGTVNTEAFF

clone size: .
D gene: .
J gene: TRBJ1-1
V gene: TRBV7-3
CDR3 DNA: TGTGCCAGCAGCTTATCCGGGGGCACTGAAGCTTTCTTT
CDR3 protein: CASSLSGGTEAFF

clone size: few
D gene: .
J gene: TRBJ1-3
V gene: TRBV23-1
CDR3 DNA: TGCGCCAGCAGTCCCCTTACCCTGGACAGCAGCTCTGGAAACACCATATATTTT
CDR3 protein: CASSPLTLDSSSGNTIYF

clone size: .
D gene: TRBD1
J gene: TRBJ2-5
V gene: TRBV10-1
CDR3 DNA: TGCGCCAGCAGTGGCCGCCGGGACAGACGAGAGACCCAGTACTTC
CDR3 protein: CASSGRRDRRETQYF

clone size: .
D gene: .
J gene: TRBJ1-2
V gene: TRBV15
CDR3 DNA: TGTGCCACCAGCAGAGAACGACCAGGGGACGGCTATGGCTACACCTTC
CDR3 protein: CATSRERPGDGYGYTF

clone size: few
D gene: .
J gene: TRBJ1-2
V gene: TRBV7-2
CDR3 DNA: TGTGCCAGCAGCTTAATGCGGACTTCTAACTATGGCTACACCTTC
CDR3 protein: CASSLMRTSNYGYTF

clone size: .
D gene: TRBD2
J gene: TRBJ2-1
V gene: TRBV19
CDR3 DNA: TGTGCCAGTAGAGCAGGCAGCGGGGGGGCGCGGGAGCAGTTCTTC
CDR3 protein: CASRAGSGGAREQFF

clone size: .
D gene: .
J gene: TRBJ1-5
V gene: TRBV2
CDR3 DNA: TGTGCCAGCACTATTAGCCGAGAGATACAGCATTTT
CDR3 protein: CASTISREIQHF

clone size: once
D gene: TRBD1
J gene: TRBJ2-1
V gene: TRBV7-2
CDR3 DNA: TGTGCCAGCAGCCCCGCTTACGGACAGGGCAACAATGAGCAGTTCTTC
CDR3 protein: CASSPAYGQGNNEQFF